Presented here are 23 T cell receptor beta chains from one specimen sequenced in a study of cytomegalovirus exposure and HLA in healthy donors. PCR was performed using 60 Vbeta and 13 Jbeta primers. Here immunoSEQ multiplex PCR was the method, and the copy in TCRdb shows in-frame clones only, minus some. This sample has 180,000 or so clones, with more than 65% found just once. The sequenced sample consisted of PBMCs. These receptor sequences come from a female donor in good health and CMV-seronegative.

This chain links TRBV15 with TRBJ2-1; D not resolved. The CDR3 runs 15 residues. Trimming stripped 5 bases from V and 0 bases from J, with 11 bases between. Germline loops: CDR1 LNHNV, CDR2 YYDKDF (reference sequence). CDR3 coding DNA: TGTGCCACCAGCGCCGCCATGAGCTCCTACAATGAGCAGTTCTTC. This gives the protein CATSAAMSSYNEQFF.

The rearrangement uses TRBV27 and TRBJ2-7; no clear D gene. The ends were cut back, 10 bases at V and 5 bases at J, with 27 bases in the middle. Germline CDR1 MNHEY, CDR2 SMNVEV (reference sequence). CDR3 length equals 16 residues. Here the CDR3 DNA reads TGTGCCAACTGCATCCATAAGGCGGCTGCTTCCCACGAGCAGTACTTC. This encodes CANCIHKAAASHEQYF.

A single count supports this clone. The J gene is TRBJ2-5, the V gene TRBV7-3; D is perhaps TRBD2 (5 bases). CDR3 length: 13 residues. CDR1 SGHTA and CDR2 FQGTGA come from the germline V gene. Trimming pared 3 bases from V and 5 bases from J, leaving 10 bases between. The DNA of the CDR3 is TGTGCCAGCAGCTTGGAAAGAGGGGAGACCCAGTACTTC. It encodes CASSLERGETQYF.

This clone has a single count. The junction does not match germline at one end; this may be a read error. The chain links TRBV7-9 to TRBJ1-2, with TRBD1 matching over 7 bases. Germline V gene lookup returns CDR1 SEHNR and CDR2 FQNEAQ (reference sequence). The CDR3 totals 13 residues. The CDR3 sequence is CSSSWDSGYGYTF. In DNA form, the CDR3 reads TGTTCCAGCAGCTGGGACAGCGGCTATGGCTACACCTTC.

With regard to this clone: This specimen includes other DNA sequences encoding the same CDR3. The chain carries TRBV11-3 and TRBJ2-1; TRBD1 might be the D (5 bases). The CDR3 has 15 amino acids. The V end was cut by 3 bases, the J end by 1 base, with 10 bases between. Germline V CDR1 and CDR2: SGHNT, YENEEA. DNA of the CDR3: TGTGCCAGCAGCTTGGGGCAGGGTTCCTACAATGAGCAGTTCTTC. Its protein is CASSLGQGSYNEQFF.

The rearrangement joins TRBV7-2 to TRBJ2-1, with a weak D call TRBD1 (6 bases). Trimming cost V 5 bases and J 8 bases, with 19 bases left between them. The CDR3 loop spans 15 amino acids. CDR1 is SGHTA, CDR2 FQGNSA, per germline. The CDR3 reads CASSPSFGQGYEQFF. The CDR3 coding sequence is TGTGCCAGCAGCCCCTCATTTGGGCAGGGGTATGAGCAGTTCTTC.

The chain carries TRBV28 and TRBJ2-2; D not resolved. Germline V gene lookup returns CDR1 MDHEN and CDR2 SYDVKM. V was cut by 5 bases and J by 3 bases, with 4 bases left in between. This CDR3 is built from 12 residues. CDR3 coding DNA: TGTGCCAGCAGTCCGGACACCGGGGAGCTGTTTTTT. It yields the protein CASSPDTGELFF.

As DNA, the CDR3 is TGTGCCAGCAGTTACGGACAGACGAACACTGAAGCTTTCTTT. Its translation: CASSYGQTNTEAFF. J is TRBJ1-1 and V is TRBV6-5; tentative D call: TRBD1 (6 bases). With 2 bases removed from V and 1 base from J, the gap between germline ends came to 8 bases. Germline-derived CDR1 and CDR2 are MNHEY and SVGAGI. The CDR3 contains 14 residues.

The DNA of the CDR3 is TGTGCCAGCAGCTTAGAGAACAGGGATATGAACACTGAAGCTTTCTTT. Amino acids: CASSLENRDMNTEAFF. The chain carries TRBV7-6 and TRBJ1-1, with D maybe TRBD1 (6 bases). In germline, CDR1 is SGHVS, CDR2 FNYEAQ. Between the trimmed V and J ends, which lost 1 base and 0 bases, there was a span of 12 bases. This CDR3 contains 16 residues.

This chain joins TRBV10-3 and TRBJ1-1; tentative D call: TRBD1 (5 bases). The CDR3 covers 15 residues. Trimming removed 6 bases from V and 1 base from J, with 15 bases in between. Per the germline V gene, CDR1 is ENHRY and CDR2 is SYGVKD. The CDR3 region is CAIRSPGKGNTEAFF. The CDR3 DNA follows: TGTGCCATCAGATCCCCAGGGAAGGGGAACACTGAAGCTTTCTTT.

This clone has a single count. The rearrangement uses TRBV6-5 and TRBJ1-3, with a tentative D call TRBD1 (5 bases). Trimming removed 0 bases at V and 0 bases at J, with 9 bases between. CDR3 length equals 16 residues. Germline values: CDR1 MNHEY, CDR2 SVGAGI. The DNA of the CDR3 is TGTGCCAGCAGTTACTCCAGGGTAACCTCTGGAAACACCATATATTTT. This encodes CASSYSRVTSGNTIYF.

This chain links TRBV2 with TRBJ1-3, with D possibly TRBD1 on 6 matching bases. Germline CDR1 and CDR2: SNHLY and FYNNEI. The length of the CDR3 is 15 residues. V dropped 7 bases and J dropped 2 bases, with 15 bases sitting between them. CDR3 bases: TGTGCCAGCAATCTTAAGCCAGGGGCTGGAAACACCATATATTTT. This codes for CASNLKPGAGNTIYF.

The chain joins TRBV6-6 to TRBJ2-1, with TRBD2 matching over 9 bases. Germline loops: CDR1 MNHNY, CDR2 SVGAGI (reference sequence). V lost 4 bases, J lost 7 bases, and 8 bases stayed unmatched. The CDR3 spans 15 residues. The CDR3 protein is CASSSWRGGINEQFF. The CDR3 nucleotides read TGTGCCAGCAGTTCGTGGCGGGGGGGCATTAATGAGCAGTTCTTC.

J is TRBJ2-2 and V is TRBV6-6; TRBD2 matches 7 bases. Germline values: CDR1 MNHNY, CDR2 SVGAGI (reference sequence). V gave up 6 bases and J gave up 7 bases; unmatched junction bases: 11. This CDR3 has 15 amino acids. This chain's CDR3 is CASSHWGGSNGELFF. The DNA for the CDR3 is TGTGCCAGCAGCCACTGGGGGGGGAGTAACGGGGAGCTGTTTTTT.

The CDR3 nucleotides are TGTGCCAGCAGCGAGCGATTGAACACTGAAGCTTTCTTT. It specifies CASSERLNTEAFF. The J gene is TRBJ1-1, the V gene TRBV9; D uncertain. V gave up 3 bases and J gave up 0 bases, with 6 bases separating them. Germline assignment: CDR1 SGDLS and CDR2 YYNGEE. CDR3 size: 13 residues.

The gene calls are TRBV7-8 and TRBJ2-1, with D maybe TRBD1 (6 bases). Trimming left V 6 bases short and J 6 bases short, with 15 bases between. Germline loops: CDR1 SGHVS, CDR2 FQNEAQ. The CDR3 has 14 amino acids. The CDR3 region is CASRSLGAGNEQFF. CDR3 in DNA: TGTGCCAGCAGGTCGTTGGGGGCGGGCAATGAGCAGTTCTTC.

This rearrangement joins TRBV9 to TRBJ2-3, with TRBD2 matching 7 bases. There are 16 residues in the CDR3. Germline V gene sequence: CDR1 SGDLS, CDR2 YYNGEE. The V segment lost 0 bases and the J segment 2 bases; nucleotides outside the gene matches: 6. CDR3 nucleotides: TGTGCCAGCAGCGTAGTCCCCAGCGGGAACACAGATACGCAGTATTTT. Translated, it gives CASSVVPSGNTDTQYF.

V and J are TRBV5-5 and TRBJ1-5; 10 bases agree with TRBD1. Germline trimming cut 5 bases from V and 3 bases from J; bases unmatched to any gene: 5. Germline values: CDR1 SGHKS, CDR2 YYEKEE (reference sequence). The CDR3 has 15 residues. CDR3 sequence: CASRTGQGINQPQHF. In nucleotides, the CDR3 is TGTGCCAGCAGGACGGGACAGGGGATCAATCAGCCCCAGCATTTT.

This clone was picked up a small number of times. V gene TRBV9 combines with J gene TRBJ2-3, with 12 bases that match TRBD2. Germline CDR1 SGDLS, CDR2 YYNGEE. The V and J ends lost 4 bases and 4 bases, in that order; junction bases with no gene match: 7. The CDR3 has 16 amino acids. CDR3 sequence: CASSSGTSGFADTQYF. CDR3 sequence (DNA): TGTGCCAGCAGCTCAGGGACTAGCGGGTTTGCAGATACGCAGTATTTT.

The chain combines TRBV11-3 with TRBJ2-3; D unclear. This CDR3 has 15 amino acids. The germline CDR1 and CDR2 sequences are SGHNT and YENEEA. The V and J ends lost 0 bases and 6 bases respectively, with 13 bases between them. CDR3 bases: TGTGCCAGCAGCTTAGACGGTTCTTTGGAGGATACGCAGTATTTT. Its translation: CASSLDGSLEDTQYF.

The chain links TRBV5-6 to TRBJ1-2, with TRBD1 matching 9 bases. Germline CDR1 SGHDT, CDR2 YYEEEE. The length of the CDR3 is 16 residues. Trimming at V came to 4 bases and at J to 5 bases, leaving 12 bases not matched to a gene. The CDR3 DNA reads TGTGCCAGCAGCGGTTCCGGGACAGGGTTTCTTTATGGCTACACCTTC. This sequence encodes CASSGSGTGFLYGYTF.

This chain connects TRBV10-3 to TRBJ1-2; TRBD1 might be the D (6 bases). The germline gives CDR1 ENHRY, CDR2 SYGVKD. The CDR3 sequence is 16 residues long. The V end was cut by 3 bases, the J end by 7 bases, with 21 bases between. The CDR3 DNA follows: TGTGCCATCAGTGATTTGTCGGGGGGGCTCTTGGGTGGCTACACCTTC. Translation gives CAISDLSGGLLGGYTF.

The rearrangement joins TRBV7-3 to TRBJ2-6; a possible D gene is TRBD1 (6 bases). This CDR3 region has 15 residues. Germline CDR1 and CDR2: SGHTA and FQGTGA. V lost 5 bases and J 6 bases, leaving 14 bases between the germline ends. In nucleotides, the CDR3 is TGTGCCAGCAGCCCAGGGCAGGGGACGGCCAACGTCCTGACTTTC. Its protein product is CASSPGQGTANVLTF.